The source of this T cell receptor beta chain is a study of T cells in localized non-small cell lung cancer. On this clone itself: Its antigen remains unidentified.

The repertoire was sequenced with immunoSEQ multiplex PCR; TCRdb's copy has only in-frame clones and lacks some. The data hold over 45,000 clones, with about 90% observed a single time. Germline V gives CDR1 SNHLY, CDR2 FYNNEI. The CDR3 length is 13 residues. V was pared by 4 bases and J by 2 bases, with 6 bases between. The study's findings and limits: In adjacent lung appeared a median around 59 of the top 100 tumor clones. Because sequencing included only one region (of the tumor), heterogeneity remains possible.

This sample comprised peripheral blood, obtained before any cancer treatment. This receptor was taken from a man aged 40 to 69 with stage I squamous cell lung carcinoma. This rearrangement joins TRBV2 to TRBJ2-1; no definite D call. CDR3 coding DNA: TGTGCCAGCAGTGGCGAGGCCTACAATGAGCAGTTCTTC. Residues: CASSGEAYNEQFF.